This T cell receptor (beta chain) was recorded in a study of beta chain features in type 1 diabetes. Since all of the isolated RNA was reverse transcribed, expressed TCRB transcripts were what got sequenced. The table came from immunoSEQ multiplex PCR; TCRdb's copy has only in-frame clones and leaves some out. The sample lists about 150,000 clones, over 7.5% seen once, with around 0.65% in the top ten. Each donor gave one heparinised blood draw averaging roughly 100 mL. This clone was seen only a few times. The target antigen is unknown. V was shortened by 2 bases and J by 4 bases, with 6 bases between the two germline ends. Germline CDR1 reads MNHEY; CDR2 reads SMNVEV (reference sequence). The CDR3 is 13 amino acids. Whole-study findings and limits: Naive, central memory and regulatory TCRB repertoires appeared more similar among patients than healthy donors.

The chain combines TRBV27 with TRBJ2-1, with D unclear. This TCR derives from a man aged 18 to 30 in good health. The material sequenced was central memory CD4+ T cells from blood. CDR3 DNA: TGTGCCAGCAGTTTACTCCTGTACAATGAGCAGTTCTTC. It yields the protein CASSLLLYNEQFF.